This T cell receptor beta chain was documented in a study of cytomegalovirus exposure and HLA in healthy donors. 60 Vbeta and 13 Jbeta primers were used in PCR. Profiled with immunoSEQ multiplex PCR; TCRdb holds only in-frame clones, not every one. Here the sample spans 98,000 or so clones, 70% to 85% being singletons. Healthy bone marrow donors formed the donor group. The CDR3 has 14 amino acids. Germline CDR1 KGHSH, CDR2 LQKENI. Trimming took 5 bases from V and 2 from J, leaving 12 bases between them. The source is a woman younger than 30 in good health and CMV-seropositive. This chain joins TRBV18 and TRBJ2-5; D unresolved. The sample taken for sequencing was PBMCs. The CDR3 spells CASSAGYRQETQYF. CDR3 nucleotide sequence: TGTGCCAGCTCAGCAGGCTACAGACAAGAGACCCAGTACTTC.